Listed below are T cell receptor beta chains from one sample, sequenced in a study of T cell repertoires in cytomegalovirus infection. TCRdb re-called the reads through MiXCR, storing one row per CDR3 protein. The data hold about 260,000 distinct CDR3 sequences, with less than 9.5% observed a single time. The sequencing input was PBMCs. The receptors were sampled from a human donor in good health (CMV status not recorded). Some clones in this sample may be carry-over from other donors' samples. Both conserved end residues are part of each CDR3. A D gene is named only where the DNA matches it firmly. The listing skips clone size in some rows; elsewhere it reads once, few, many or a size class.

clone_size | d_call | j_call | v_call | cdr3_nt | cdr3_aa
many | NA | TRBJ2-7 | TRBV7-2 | TGTGCCAGCAGGTTAGGCAGTAACTCCTACGAGCAGTACTTC | CASRLGSNSYEQYF
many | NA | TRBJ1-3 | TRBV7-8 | TGTGCCAGCGGGATCGACTCTGGAAACACCATATATTTT | CASGIDSGNTIYF
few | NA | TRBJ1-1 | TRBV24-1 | TGTGCCACCAGACCAAATATGGAAAACACTGAAGCTTTCTTT | CATRPNMENTEAFF
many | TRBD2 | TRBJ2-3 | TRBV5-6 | TGTGCCAGCAGCCGGGGGTGGGTTGCGGGGGGGGCAGATACGCAGTATTTT | CASSRGWVAGGADTQYF
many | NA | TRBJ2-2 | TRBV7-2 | TGTGCCAGCAGCCAGTGGACTGTCAACACCGGGGAGCTGTTTTTT | CASSQWTVNTGELFF
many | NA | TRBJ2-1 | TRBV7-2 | TGTGCCAGCAGCTCGCTACCCCCGACGGGGGCCGCCTACAATGAGCAGTTCTTC | CASSSLPPTGAAYNEQFF
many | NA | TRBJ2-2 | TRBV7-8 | TGTGCCAGCAGCCAAACCCAGGGCACCGGGGAGCTGTTTTTT | CASSQTQGTGELFF
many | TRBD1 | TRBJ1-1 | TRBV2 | TGTGCCAGCAGTTCTCAGGGGGGTGCGAACACTGAAGCTTTCTTT | CASSSQGGANTEAFF
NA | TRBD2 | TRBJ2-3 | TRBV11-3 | TGTGCCAGCAGCTTAAAAAGGCTAGCGGACACAGATACGCAGTATTTT | CASSLKRLADTDTQYF
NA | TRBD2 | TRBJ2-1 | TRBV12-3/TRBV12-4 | TGTGCCAGCCAATCGAGGGAGGGGGAGCAGTTCTTC | CASQSREGEQFF
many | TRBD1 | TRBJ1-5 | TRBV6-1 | TGTGCCAGCAGTGAAATATTTGGGACAGGTTATCAGCCCCAGCATTTT | CASSEIFGTGYQPQHF
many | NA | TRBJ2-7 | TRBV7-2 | TGTGCCAGCAGCTTAGCAGCGGGCGGCGGATACGAGCAGTACTTC | CASSLAAGGGYEQYF
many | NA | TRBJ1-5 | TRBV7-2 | TGTGCCAGCAGCCCGCGGCGGGGAGTGAGCAATCAGCCCCAGCATTTT | CASSPRRGVSNQPQHF
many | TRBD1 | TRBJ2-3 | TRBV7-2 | TGTGCCAGCACCTCACAGGGGGCAGATACGCAGTATTTT | CASTSQGADTQYF
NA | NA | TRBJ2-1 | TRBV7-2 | TGTGCCAGCAGCTCCCGGCCAGCGAGCTCCTACAATGAGCAGTTCTTC | CASSSRPASSYNEQFF
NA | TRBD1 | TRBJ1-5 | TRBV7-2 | TGTGCCAGCAGCTTGGACAGGAGCTTAAATCAGCCCCAGCATTTT | CASSLDRSLNQPQHF
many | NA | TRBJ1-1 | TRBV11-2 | TGTGCCAGCAGCCCATGGGGGAGCATGAACACTGAAGCTTTCTTT | CASSPWGSMNTEAFF
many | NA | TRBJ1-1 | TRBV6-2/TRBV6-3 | TGTGCCAGCAGTTACGTTCCAGGAGGTATTTTGAACACTGAAGCTTTCTTT | CASSYVPGGILNTEAFF
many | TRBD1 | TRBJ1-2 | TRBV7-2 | TGTGCCAGCAGCAGGGGGACAGGGGATCATGGCTACACCTTC | CASSRGTGDHGYTF
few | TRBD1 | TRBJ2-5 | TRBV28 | TGTGCCAGCAGTACAGGGGGAGTCCAAGAGACCCAGTACTTC | CASSTGGVQETQYF
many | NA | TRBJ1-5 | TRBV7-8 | TGTGCCAGCAGCTTAGAGGGCCTCTATAGCAATCAGCCCCAGCATTTT | CASSLEGLYSNQPQHF
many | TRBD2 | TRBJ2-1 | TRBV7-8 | TGTGCCAGCAGCCCTCCTGCGGGAGGCAGGAATGAGCAGTTCTTC | CASSPPAGGRNEQFF
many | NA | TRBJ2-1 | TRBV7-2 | TGTGCCAGCAGCTTCCAAAGGGAGAATGAGCAGTTCTTC | CASSFQRENEQFF
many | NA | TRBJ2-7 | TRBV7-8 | TGTGCCAGCAGTCAAAGCAGGGATTTGGGGGAGCAGTACTTC | CASSQSRDLGEQYF